This record covers a single TCR beta chain. The data are from a study of T cell repertoires in cytomegalovirus infection. V dropped 5 bases and J dropped 5; count of bases not matched to a gene: 11. The germline V gene has CDR1 MDHEN and CDR2 SYDVKM. The CDR3 consists of 16 residues. Each CDR3 protein gets one entry after TCRdb re-called the reads with MiXCR. The profile covers fewer than 200,000 distinct CDR3 sequences, with around 20% appearing a single time and less than 3% taken by the ten largest. The J gene is TRBJ2-3, the V gene TRBV28; the match to TRBD1 covers 9 bases. The origin of this receptor is a human donor in good health (CMV status not recorded). Some clones in this sample may be carry-over from other donors' samples. The sample comprised PBMCs. The CDR3 DNA reads TGTGCCAGCAGTGCTAACAGGGGGCACCCCGGAGATACGCAGTATTTT. It translates to CASSANRGHPGDTQYF.